What follows is one T cell receptor (beta chain) and its context. CDR3 length: 14 amino acids. CDR1 and CDR2 from the germline V gene are SGHAT and FQDESV (reference sequence). V lost 1 base and J lost 2, with 9 bases in between. Method: immunoSEQ multiplex PCR; TCRdb's copy keeps in-frame clones and lacks some. This sample has roughly 220,000 clones; approximately 86% occur once, and the top ten carry roughly 3%. The data stem from a study of blood T cell repertoires in COVID-19. This TCR was sampled from a man aged 60-69 years with acute or convalescent COVID-19. Sequencing was performed on peripheral blood. The chain couples TRBV11-1 to TRBJ2-7; no firm D call. The CDR3 sequence is CASSLGGSAYEQYF. The CDR3 DNA reads TGTGCCAGCAGCTTAGGTGGCAGCGCCTACGAGCAGTACTTC. The complete variable domain, with remaining parts taken from reference TRBV11-1 and TRBJ2-7, reads EAEVAQSPRYKITEKSQAVAFWCDPISGHATLYWYRQILGQGPELLVQFQDESVVDDSQLPKDRFSAERLKGVDSTLKIQPAELGDSAMYLCASSLGGSAYEQYFGPGTRLTVT.